This T cell receptor (beta chain) is drawn from a study of Ad26.COV2.S vaccination and SARS-CoV-2 variants. As for the study in general: Intramuscular Ad26.COV2.S at 5x10^10 or 1x10^11 viral particles.

TCRdb's copy holds only in-frame clones and misses some; the assay was immunoSEQ multiplex PCR. The table includes a few hundred thousand clones, roughly 84% detected once. Germline V gene sequence: CDR1 SEHNR, CDR2 FQNEAQ (reference sequence). This CDR3 spans 12 amino acids. Trimming cost V 2 bases and J 6 bases, with 7 bases left between them. Treatment specified: roughly 20 received Ad26.COV2.S at low or high dose, single or two shots; about 5 received placebo; per-sample allocation not given. Samples came from day 63 after the first vaccine or placebo injection. This clonotype originated in a person between 18 and 60 years old who received the Ad26.COV2.S COVID-19 vaccine or a placebo. This chain links TRBV7-9 with TRBJ1-1, with a weak D call TRBD1 (6 bases). The sequences come from peripheral blood, collected in a trial of Ad26.COV2.S vaccine versus placebo. The CDR3 sequence is CASSLRTAEAFF. In DNA form, the CDR3 reads TGTGCCAGCAGCTTAAGGACAGCTGAAGCTTTCTTT.